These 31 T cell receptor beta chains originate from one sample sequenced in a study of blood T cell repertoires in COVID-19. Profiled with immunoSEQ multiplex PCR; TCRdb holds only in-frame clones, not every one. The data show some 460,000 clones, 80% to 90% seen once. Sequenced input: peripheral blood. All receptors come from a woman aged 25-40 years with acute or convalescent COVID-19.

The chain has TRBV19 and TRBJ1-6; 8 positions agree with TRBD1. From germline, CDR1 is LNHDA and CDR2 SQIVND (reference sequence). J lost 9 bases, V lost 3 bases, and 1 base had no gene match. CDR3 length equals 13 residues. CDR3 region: CASSMDRVSPLHF. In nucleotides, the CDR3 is TGTGCCAGTAGTATGGACAGGGTTTCACCCCTCCACTTT.

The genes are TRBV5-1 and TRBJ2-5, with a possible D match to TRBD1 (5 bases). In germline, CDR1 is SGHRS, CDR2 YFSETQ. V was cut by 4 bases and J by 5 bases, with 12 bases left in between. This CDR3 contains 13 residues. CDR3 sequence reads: CASSNQGYETQYF. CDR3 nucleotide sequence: TGCGCCAGCAGCAACCAGGGATACGAGACCCAGTACTTC. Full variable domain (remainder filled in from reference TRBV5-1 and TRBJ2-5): KAGVTQTPRYLIKTRGQQVTLSCSPISGHRSVSWYQQTPGQGLQFLFEYFSETQRNKGNFPGRFSGRQFSNSRSEMNVSTLELGDSALYLCASSNQGYETQYFGPGTRLLVL.

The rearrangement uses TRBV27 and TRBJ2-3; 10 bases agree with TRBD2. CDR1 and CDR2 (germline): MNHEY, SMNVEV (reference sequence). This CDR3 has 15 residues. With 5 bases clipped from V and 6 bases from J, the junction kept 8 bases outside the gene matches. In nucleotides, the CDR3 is TGTGCCAGCAGTCCCATAGCGGGGGGCAGTGATACGCAGTATTTT. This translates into CASSPIAGGSDTQYF.

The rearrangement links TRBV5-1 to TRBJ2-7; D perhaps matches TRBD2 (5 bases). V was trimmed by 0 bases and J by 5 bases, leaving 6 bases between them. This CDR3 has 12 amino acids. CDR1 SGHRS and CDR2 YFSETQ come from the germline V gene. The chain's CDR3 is CASSLDGNEQYF. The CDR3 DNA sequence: TGCGCCAGCAGCTTGGACGGGAACGAGCAGTACTTC.

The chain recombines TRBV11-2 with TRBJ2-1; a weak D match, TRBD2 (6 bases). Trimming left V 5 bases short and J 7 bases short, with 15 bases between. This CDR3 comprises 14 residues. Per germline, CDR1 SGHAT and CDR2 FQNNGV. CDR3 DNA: TGTGCCAGCAGCCGCCGACCCGGAGGGAATGAGCAGTTCTTC. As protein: CASSRRPGGNEQFF. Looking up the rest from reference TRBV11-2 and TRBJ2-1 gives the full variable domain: EAGVAQSPRYKIIEKRQSVAFWCNPISGHATLYWYQQILGQGPKLLIQFQNNGVVDDSQLPKDRFSAERLKGVDSTLKIQPAKLEDSAVYLCASSRRPGGNEQFFGPGTRLTVL.

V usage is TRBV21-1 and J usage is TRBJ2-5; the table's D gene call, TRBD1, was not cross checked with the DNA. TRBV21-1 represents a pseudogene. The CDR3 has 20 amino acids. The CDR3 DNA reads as TGTGCCAGCAGCAGTGACCAAAGACAACGAGCCCCGGGACAGCAAGAGACCCAGTACTTC. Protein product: CASSSDQRQRAPGQQETQYF.

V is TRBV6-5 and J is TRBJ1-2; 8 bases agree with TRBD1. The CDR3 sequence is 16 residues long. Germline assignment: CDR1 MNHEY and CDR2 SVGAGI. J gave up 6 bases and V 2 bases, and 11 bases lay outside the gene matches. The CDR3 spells CASSYPTLGQGDGYTF. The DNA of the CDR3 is TGTGCCAGCAGTTACCCCACCCTTGGACAGGGAGATGGCTACACCTTC.

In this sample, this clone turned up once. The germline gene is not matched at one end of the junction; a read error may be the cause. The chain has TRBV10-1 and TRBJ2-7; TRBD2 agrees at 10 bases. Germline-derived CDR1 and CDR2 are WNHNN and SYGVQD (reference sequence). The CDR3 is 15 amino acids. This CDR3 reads CATQRGRASGGHTDF. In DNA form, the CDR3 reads TGCGCCACCCAGAGGGGGAGGGCTAGCGGGGGCCATACCGACTTC.

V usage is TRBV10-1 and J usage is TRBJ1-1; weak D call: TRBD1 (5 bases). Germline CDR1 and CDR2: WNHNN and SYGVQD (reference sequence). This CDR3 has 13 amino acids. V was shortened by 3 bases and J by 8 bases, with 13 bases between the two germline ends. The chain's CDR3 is CASSDSGVQEAFF. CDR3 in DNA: TGCGCCAGCAGTGATTCGGGGGTTCAAGAAGCTTTCTTT.

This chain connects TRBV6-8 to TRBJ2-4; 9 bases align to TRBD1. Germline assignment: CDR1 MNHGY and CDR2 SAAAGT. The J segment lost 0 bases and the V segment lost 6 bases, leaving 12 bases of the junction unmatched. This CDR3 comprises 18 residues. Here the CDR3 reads CASSPPLGQGRAKNIQYF. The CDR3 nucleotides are TGTGCCAGCAGCCCTCCCTTAGGACAGGGGAGAGCCAAAAACATTCAGTACTTC.

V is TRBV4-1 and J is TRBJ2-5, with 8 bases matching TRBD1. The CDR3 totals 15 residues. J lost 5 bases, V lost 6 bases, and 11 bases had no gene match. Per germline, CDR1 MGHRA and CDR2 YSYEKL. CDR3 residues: CASRAGRGLGETQYF. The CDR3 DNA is TGCGCCAGCAGGGCGGGCAGGGGGCTTGGGGAGACCCAGTACTTC.

The CDR3 is CASSEGPLSGANVLTF. Here the CDR3 DNA reads TGTGCCAGCAGCGAGGGGCCCCTGAGTGGGGCCAACGTCCTGACTTTC. The chain recombines TRBV9 with TRBJ2-6; the D gene is possibly TRBD1 (5 bases). V was clipped by 3 bases and J by 3 bases, with 13 bases between them. The germline gives CDR1 SGDLS, CDR2 YYNGEE. The CDR3 covers 16 residues. The variable domain in full, completed from reference TRBV9 and TRBJ2-6, reads DSGVTQTPKHLITATGQRVTLRCSPRSGDLSVYWYQQSLDQGLQFLIQYYNGEERAKGNILERFSAQQFPDLHSELNLSSLELGDSALYFCASSEGPLSGANVLTFGAGSRLTVL.

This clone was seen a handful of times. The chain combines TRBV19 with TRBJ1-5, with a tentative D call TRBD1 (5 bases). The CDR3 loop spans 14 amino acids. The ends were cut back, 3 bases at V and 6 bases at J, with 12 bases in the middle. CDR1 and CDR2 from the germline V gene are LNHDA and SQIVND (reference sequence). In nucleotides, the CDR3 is TGTGCCAGTAGTATCCCAGGGCAAGCTCAGCCCCAGCATTTT. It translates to CASSIPGQAQPQHF.

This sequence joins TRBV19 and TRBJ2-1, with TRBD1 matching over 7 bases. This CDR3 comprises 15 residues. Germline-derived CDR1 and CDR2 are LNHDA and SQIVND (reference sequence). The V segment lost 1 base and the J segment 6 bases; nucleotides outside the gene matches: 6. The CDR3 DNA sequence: TGTGCCAGTAGTATAGTCGACAGGGCCCTCAATGAGCAGTTCTTC. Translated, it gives CASSIVDRALNEQFF.

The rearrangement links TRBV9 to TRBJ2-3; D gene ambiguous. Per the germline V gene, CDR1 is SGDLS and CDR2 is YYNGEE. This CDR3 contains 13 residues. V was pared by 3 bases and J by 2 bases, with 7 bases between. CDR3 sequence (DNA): TGTGCCAGCAGCGCCCCTAACACAGATACGCAGTATTTT. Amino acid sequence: CASSAPNTDTQYF.

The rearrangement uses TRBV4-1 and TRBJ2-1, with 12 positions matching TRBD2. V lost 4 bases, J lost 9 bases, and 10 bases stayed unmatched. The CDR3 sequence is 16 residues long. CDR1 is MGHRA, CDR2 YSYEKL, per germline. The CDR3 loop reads CASSPTRTSGVFEQFF. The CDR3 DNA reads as TGCGCCAGCAGCCCGACCCGGACTAGCGGGGTGTTTGAGCAGTTCTTC.

CDR3: CASSLYGRGETQYF. The CDR3 DNA reads TGCGCCAGCAGCTTATACGGCAGGGGAGAGACCCAGTACTTC. The genes are TRBV5-1 and TRBJ2-5; a possible D gene is TRBD1 (6 bases). CDR3 length: 14 residues. V was clipped by 2 bases and J by 4 bases, with 12 bases between them. From germline, CDR1 is SGHRS and CDR2 YFSETQ.

The CDR3 here is CASSRDRRNTEAFF. Here the CDR3 DNA reads TGTGCCAGCAGTCGGGACAGAAGAAACACTGAAGCTTTCTTT. The chain is built from TRBV27 and TRBJ1-1; 7 bases match TRBD1. CDR3 length: 14 amino acids. Losses at the gene ends were 5 bases for V and 2 bases for J; bases not matched to a gene: 5. Germline loops: CDR1 MNHEY, CDR2 SMNVEV (reference sequence).

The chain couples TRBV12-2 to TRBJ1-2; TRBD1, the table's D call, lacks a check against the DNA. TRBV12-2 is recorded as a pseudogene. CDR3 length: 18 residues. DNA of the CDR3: TGTGCAAGTCGCTCGGAAGGGACAGGCCATCGGGGCGGATATGGCTACACCTTC. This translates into CASRSEGTGHRGGYGYTF.

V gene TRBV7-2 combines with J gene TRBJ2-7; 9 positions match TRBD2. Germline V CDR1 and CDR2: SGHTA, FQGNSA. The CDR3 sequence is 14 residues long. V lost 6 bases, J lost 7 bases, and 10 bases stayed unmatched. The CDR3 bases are TGTGCCAGCAGGATGGGCGGGGGGGTTCAAGAGCAGTACTTC. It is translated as CASRMGGGVQEQYF.

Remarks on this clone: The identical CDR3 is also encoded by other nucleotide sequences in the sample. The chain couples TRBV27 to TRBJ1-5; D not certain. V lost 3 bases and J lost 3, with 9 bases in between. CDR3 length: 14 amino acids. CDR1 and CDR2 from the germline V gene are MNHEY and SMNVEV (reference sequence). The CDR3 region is CASSFDGVNQPQHF. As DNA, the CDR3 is TGTGCCAGCAGTTTTGACGGGGTCAATCAGCCCCAGCATTTT.

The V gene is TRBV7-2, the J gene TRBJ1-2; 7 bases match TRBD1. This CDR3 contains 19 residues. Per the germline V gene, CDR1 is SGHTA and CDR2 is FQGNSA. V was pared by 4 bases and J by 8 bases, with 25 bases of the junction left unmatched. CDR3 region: CASSSPPGQTIFRVLGYTF. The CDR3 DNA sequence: TGTGCCAGCAGCTCCCCGCCGGGACAGACGATCTTTAGGGTCCTCGGCTACACCTTC.

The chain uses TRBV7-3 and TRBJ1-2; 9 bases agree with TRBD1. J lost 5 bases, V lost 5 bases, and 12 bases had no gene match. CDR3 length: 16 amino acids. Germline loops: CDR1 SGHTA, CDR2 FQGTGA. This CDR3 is CASSPGGQGEGYGYTF. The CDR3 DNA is TGTGCCAGCAGCCCGGGGGGACAGGGCGAAGGGTATGGCTACACCTTC.

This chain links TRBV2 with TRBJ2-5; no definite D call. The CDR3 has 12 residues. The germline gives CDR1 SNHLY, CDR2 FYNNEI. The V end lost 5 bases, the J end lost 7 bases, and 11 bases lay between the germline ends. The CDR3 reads CASSPTAGTQYF. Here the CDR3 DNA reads TGTGCCAGCAGTCCCACAGCCGGGACCCAGTACTTC.

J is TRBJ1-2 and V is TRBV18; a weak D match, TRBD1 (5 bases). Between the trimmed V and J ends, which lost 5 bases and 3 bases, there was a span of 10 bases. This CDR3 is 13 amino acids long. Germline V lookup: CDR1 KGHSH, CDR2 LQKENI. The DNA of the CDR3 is TGTGCCAGCTCAAGGGACTGGGACTATGGCTACACCTTC. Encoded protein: CASSRDWDYGYTF.

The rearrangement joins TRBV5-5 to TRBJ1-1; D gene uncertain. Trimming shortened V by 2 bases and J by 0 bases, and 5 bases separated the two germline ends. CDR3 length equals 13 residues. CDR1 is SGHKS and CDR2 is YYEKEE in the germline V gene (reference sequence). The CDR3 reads CASSFQMNTEAFF. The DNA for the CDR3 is TGTGCCAGCAGCTTTCAAATGAACACTGAAGCTTTCTTT.

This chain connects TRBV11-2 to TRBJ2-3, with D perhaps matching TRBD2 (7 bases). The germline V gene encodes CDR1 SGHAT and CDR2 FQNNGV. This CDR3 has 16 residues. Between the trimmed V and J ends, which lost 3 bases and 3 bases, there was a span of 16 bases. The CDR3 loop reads CASSFRRGPLTDTQYF. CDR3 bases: TGTGCCAGCAGCTTCAGGCGGGGGCCTCTTACAGATACGCAGTATTTT.

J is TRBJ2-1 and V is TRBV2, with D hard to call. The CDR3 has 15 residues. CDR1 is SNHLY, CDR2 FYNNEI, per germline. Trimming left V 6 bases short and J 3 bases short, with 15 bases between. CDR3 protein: CASSAGPADYNEQFF. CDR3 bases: TGTGCCAGCAGCGCCGGCCCGGCGGACTACAATGAGCAGTTCTTC.

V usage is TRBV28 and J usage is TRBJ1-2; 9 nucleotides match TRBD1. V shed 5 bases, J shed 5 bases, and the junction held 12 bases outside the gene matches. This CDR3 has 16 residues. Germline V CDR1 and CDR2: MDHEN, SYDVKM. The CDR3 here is CASSPLDRGPWYGYTF. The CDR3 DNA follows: TGTGCCAGCAGTCCATTGGACAGGGGTCCATGGTATGGCTACACCTTC.

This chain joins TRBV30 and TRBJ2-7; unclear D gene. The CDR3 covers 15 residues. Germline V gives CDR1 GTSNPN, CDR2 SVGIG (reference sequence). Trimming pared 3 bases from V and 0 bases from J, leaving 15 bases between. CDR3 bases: TGTGCCTGGAGAGGTCGAGACTCCTCCTCCTACGAGCAGTACTTC. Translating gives CAWRGRDSSSYEQYF.

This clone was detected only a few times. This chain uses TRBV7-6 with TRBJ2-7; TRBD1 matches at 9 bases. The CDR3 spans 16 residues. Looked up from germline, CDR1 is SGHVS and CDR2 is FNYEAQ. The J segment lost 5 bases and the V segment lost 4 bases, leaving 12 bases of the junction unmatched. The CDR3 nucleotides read TGTGCCAGCAGCTCGCACTCCGGACAGGGGATCCACGAGCAGTACTTC. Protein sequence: CASSSHSGQGIHEQYF. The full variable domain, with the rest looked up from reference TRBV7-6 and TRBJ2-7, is GAGVSQSPRYKVTKRGQDVALRCDPISGHVSLYWYRQALGQGPEFLTYFNYEAQQDKSGLPNDRFSAERPEGSISTLTIQRTEQRDSAMYRCASSSHSGQGIHEQYFGPGTRLTVT.